Only a few counts were recorded for the clone carrying this TCR beta chain. No antigen is known for it. Unique molecular identifiers were incorporated when the TCRbeta library was constructed. From the PCR reads, TCRdb called clonotypes with MiXCR, one entry per CDR3 protein. The sample holds almost 250,000 distinct CDR3 sequences, roughly 25% seen once. These data originate in a study of T-cell reconstitution after alpha-beta-depleted transplantation in children. Regarding the study as a whole: Recipient T cells and thymic progenitors that survived were the source of the high TCRbeta diversity seen at day 60 in some patients. Counts and diversity of T cells one year after transplant came mostly from newly produced T cells. Where alpha-beta T cells came from about two months after transplant was reportedly several hundred expanded graft clones.

The V segment lost 7 bases and the J segment 4 bases; nucleotides outside the gene matches: 9. Germline V gives CDR1 SGHRS, CDR2 YFSETQ. The CDR3 is 15 residues long. The rearrangement links TRBV5-1 to TRBJ2-1, with TRBD2 identical over 9 bases. Sequences were derived from PBMCs, sampled before TCRalphabeta/CD19-depleted stem cell transplant. The clonotype comes from a girl aged 2-10 years with Fanconi anemia, due to receive a stem cell transplant. The CDR3 bases are TGCGCCAGCTCCCGTAGCGGGGGCCAATACAATGAGCAGTTCTTC. Translating gives CASSRSGGQYNEQFF.